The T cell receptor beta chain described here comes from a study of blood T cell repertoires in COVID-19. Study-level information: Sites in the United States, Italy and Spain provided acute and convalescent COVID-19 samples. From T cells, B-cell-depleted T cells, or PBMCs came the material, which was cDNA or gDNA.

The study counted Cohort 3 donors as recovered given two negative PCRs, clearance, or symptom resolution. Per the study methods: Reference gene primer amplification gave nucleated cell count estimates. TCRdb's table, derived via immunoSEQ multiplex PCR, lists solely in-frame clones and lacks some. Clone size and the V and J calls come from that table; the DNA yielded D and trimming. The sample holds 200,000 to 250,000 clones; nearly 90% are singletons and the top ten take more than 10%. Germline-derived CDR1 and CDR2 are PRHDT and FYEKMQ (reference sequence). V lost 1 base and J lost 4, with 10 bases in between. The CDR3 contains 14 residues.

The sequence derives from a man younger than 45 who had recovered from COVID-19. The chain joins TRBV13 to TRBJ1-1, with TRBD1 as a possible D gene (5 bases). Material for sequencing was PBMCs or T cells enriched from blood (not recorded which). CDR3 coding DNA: TGTGCCAGCAGCTTAGTAGGGGAGGGCACTGAAGCTTTCTTT. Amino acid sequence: CASSLVGEGTEAFF.